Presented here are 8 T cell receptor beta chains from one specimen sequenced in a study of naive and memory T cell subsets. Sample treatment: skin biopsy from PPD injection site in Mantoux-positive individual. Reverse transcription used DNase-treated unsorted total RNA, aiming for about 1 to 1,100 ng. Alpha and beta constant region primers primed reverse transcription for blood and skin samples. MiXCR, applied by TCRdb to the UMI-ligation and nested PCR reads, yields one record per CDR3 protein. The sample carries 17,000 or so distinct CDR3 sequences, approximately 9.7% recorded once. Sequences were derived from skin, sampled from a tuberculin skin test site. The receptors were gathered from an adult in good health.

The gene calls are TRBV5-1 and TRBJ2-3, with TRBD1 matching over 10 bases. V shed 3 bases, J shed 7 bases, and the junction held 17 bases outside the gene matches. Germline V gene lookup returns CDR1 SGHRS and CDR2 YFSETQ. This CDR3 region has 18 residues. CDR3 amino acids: CASSSDSGTGARRHTQYF. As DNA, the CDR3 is TGCGCCAGCAGCTCTGACTCCGGGACAGGGGCCAGGCGGCATACGCAGTATTTT. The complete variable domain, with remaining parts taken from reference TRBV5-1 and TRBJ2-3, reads KAGVTQTPRYLIKTRGQQVTLSCSPISGHRSVSWYQQTPGQGLQFLFEYFSETQRNKGNFPGRFSGRQFSNSRSEMNVSTLELGDSALYLCASSSDSGTGARRHTQYFGPGTRLTVL.

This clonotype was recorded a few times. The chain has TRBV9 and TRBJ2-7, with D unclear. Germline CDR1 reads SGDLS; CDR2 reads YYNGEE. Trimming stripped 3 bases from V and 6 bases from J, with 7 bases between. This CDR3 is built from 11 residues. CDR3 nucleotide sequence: TGTGCCAGCAGCGCTACCCGCGAGCAGTACTTC. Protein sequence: CASSATREQYF.

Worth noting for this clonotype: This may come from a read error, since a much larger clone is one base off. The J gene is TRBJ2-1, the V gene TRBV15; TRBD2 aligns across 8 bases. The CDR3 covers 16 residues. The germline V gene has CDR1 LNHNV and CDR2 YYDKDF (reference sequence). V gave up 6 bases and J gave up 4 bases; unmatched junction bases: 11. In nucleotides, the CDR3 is TGTGCCACCAGTCCTCAACTAGCGGTGGGTTACAATGAGCAGTTCTTC. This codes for CATSPQLAVGYNEQFF.

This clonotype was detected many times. CDR3 DNA: TGTGCCAGCAGTTTGACGGATTCGAGGAACACCGGGGAGCTGTTTTTT. Translation: CASSLTDSRNTGELFF. The chain employs TRBV12-3 or TRBV12-4 and TRBJ2-2, with D unclear. This CDR3 comprises 16 residues. Deletions cut 3 bases from V and 1 base from J, with 12 bases between.

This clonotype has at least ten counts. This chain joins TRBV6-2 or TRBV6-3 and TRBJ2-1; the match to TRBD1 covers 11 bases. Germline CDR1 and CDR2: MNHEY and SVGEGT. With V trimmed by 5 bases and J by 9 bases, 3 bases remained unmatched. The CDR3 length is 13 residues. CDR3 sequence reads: CASSRDRGIEQFF. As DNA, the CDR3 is TGTGCCAGCAGTCGGGACAGGGGGATTGAGCAGTTCTTC.

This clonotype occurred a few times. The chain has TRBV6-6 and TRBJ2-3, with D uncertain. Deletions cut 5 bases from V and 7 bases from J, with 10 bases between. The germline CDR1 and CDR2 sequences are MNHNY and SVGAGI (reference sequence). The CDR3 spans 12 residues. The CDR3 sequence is CASSDLTYTQYF. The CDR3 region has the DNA TGTGCCAGCAGTGACCTGACCTATACGCAGTATTTT.

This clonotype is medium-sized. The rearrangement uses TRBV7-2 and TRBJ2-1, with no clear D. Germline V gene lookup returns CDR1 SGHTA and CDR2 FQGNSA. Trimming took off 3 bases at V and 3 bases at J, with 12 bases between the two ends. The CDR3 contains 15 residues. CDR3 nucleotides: TGTGCCAGCAGCTTCGCTCCCGACAACTACAATGAGCAGTTCTTC. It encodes CASSFAPDNYNEQFF.

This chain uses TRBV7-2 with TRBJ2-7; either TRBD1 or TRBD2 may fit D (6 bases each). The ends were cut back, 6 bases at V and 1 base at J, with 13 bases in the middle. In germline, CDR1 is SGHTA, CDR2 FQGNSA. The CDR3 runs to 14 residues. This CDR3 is CASSARGASYEQYF. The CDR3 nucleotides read TGTGCCAGCAGTGCTAGGGGGGCGTCCTACGAGCAGTACTTC.